This passage covers 22 T cell receptor beta chains from one sample sequenced in a study of blood T cell repertoires in COVID-19. Clones were read by immunoSEQ multiplex PCR, and TCRdb kept only the in-frame ones, dropping some. The profile shows about 140,000 clones, roughly 79% of them singletons. Material: PBMCs or T cells enriched from blood (not recorded which). These TCRs come from a woman between 45 and 60 years old who had recovered from COVID-19.

J is TRBJ2-3 and V is TRBV6-4; D unresolved. The CDR3 covers 14 residues. From germline, CDR1 is MRHNA and CDR2 SNTAGT. The V and J ends lost 6 bases and 0 bases respectively, with 10 bases between them. CDR3 region: CASSLDGSTDTQYF. The CDR3 DNA sequence: TGTGCCAGCAGCCTTGACGGGAGCACAGATACGCAGTATTTT.

This clone was found a few times. The V gene is TRBV20-1, the J gene TRBJ1-1, with D unclear. Trimming shortened V by 3 bases and J by 3 bases, and 11 bases separated the two germline ends. The CDR3 is made up of 13 amino acids. In germline, CDR1 is DFQATT, CDR2 SNEGSKA (reference sequence). The DNA of the CDR3 is TGCAGTGCTAGTTCCGGGTGGGACACTGAAGCTTTCTTT. This codes for CSASSGWDTEAFF.

In DNA form, the CDR3 reads TGTGCCAGCAGCTTCGGGACAGGACGGTTGTATGGCGAGCAGTACTTC. Encoded protein: CASSFGTGRLYGEQYF. The gene calls are TRBV3-1 (or the pseudogene TRBV3-2) and TRBJ2-7; 8 bases agree with TRBD1. Losses at the gene ends were 5 bases for V and 6 bases for J; bases not matched to a gene: 15. Looked up from germline, CDR1 is LGHDT and CDR2 is YNNKEL (reference sequence). There are 16 residues in the CDR3.

The chain has TRBV2 and TRBJ2-2; 8 nucleotides match TRBD1. CDR3 length equals 15 residues. Germline V lookup: CDR1 SNHLY, CDR2 FYNNEI. After removal of 6 bases from V and 2 bases from J, the junction contained 5 bases not matched to a gene. CDR3 loop: CASRRGQANTGELFF. The CDR3 bases are TGTGCCAGCAGGAGGGGACAGGCTAACACCGGGGAGCTGTTTTTT.

V is TRBV11-2 and J is TRBJ2-7; the match to TRBD1 covers 8 bases. The junction had 7 bases not matched to a gene; V was cut back by 0 bases and J by 6 bases. In germline, CDR1 is SGHAT, CDR2 FQNNGV. This CDR3 comprises 15 residues. CDR3 sequence: CASSLDATGVAEQYF. The CDR3 coding sequence is TGTGCCAGCAGCTTAGATGCGACAGGGGTCGCCGAGCAGTACTTC.

The rearrangement joins TRBV5-1 to TRBJ2-1; weak D call: TRBD1 (6 bases). Trimming took 3 bases from V and 1 from J, leaving 11 bases between them. Germline CDR1 is SGHRS and CDR2 is YFSETQ. This CDR3 comprises 15 residues. Here the CDR3 reads CASSYGRGSYNEQFF. CDR3 bases: TGCGCCAGCAGCTATGGCAGGGGATCCTACAATGAGCAGTTCTTC.

The V and J genes are TRBV2 and TRBJ1-1; D remains ambiguous. Germline V gene data show CDR1 as SNHLY and CDR2 as FYNNEI. The CDR3 extends over 14 amino acids. Trimming shortened V by 0 bases and J by 0 bases, and 5 bases separated the two germline ends. The CDR3 sequence is CASSEAGVNTEAFF. CDR3 coding DNA: TGTGCCAGCAGTGAAGCGGGAGTGAACACTGAAGCTTTCTTT.

The chain couples TRBV12-5 to TRBJ1-1; no firm D call. Germline CDR1 is LGHNT and CDR2 is FRNRAP. The CDR3 extends over 13 amino acids. Deletions cut 1 base from V and 3 bases from J, with 6 bases between. The DNA of the CDR3 is TGTGCTAGTGGTTTGGAATCCTACACTGAAGCTTTCTTT. Translating it yields CASGLESYTEAFF. Together with reference TRBV12-5 and TRBJ1-1, the CDR3 gives the full variable domain: DARVTQTPRHKVTEMGQEVTMRCQPILGHNTVFWYRQTMMQGLELLAYFRNRAPLDDSGMPKDRFSAEMPDATLATLKIQPSEPRDSAVYFCASGLESYTEAFFGQGTRLTVV.

The chain links TRBV12-3 or TRBV12-4 to TRBJ1-2, with D unresolved. The length of the CDR3 is 12 residues. Trimming stripped 3 bases from V and 7 bases from J, with 9 bases between. The CDR3 DNA is TGTGCCAGCAGTTTTGAGGTTGGTGGCTACACCTTC. This sequence encodes CASSFEVGGYTF.

This chain joins TRBV7-9 and TRBJ2-7, with D perhaps matching TRBD1 (6 bases). V gave up 4 bases and J gave up 4 bases, with 14 bases separating them. CDR1 SEHNR and CDR2 FQNEAQ come from the germline V gene (reference sequence). There are 14 residues in the CDR3. This CDR3 is CASSSTGIAYEQYF. As DNA, the CDR3 is TGTGCCAGCAGCTCCACAGGGATAGCGTACGAGCAGTACTTC.

The rearrangement links TRBV7-9 to TRBJ2-3; TRBD2 might be the D (6 bases). The CDR3 covers 16 residues. Germline-derived CDR1 and CDR2 are SEHNR and FQNEAQ (reference sequence). Trimming cost V 4 bases and J 5 bases, with 19 bases left between them. Here the CDR3 reads CASSSPSVGLGDTQYF. The CDR3 DNA is TGTGCCAGCAGCTCGCCTAGCGTAGGCTTGGGAGATACGCAGTATTTT.

The chain joins TRBV9 to TRBJ2-5; the match to TRBD2 covers 12 bases. The V gene's germline CDR1 is SGDLS and CDR2 YYNGEE. The CDR3 sequence is 17 residues long. The V gene end was trimmed by 2 bases and the J gene end by 4 bases; junction bases not matched to a gene: 9. In nucleotides, the CDR3 is TGTGCCAGCAGCGTCGGACTAGCGGGATCTCAAATAGAGACCCAGTACTTC. Amino acids: CASSVGLAGSQIETQYF.

The chain uses TRBV5-6 and TRBJ1-3, with D uncertain. The CDR3 contains 13 residues. Trimming took off 1 base at V and 4 bases at J, with 6 bases between the two ends. CDR1 is SGHDT and CDR2 is YYEEEE in the germline V gene. DNA for the CDR3: TGTGCCAGCAGCTTGAGAGCAGGAAACACCATATATTTT. This encodes CASSLRAGNTIYF.

V gene TRBV2 combines with J gene TRBJ2-3; 15 positions match TRBD2. The junction had 6 bases not matched to a gene; V was cut back by 2 bases and J by 0 bases. The CDR3 sequence is 19 residues long. Germline CDR1 SNHLY, CDR2 FYNNEI. The CDR3 here is CASSEKGLAGGSSTDTQYF. For the CDR3, the DNA is TGTGCCAGCAGTGAAAAAGGACTAGCGGGGGGGTCTAGCACAGATACGCAGTATTTT.

In DNA, the CDR3 is TGCGCCAGCAGCTCCCTCGGACAGAACTATGGCTACACCTTC. Its protein product is CASSSLGQNYGYTF. The chain combines TRBV5-1 with TRBJ1-2; the D gene is possibly TRBD1 (6 bases). The germline V and J ends were trimmed by 3 bases and 2 bases, with 11 bases remaining between them. The CDR3 runs to 14 residues. From germline, CDR1 is SGHRS and CDR2 YFSETQ.

The CDR3 DNA is TGTGCCAGCAGTGGACAGGGGGACTCCTACGAGCAGTACTTC. Translated, it gives CASSGQGDSYEQYF. The V call is TRBV6-1, the J call TRBJ2-7, with 9 bases that match TRBD1. The CDR3 loop spans 14 amino acids. The germline V gene has CDR1 MNHNS and CDR2 SASEGT. J lost 0 bases, V lost 4 bases, and 1 base had no gene match.

Written as DNA, the CDR3 is TGTGCCAGCAGTCAATTCAGCGGGAGTGCGTCTGAGCAGTTCTTC. Translation: CASSQFSGSASEQFF. The chain links TRBV11-3 to TRBJ2-1, with 8 bases identical to TRBD2. With 6 bases clipped from V and 9 bases from J, the junction kept 13 bases outside the gene matches. The CDR3 is 15 amino acids. The germline V gene encodes CDR1 SGHNT and CDR2 YENEEA.

This chain uses TRBV3-1 (or the pseudogene TRBV3-2) with TRBJ2-7, with TRBD2 matching 7 bases. This CDR3 region has 16 residues. CDR1 and CDR2 from the germline V gene are LGHDT and YNNKEL (reference sequence). V was pared by 4 bases and J by 3 bases, with 12 bases of the junction left unmatched. The CDR3 DNA reads as TGTGCCAGCAGCCCTCGAAGCGGGGCTTTGAGCTACGAGCAGTACTTC. It yields the protein CASSPRSGALSYEQYF.

This clone came up once. The J gene is TRBJ2-6, the V gene TRBV27, with TRBD1 identical over 9 bases. The CDR3 length is 17 residues. V shed 4 bases and J 0 bases; nucleotides not matched to a gene: 4. CDR1 is MNHEY, CDR2 SMNVEV, per germline (reference sequence). CDR3 sequence reads: CASSSRTGVSGANVLTF. The CDR3 region has the DNA TGTGCCAGCAGTTCCCGGACAGGGGTCTCTGGGGCCAACGTCCTGACTTTC.

V is TRBV5-1 and J is TRBJ1-2; D possibly corresponds to TRBD1 (6 bases). Looked up from germline, CDR1 is SGHRS and CDR2 is YFSETQ. CDR3 length: 12 amino acids. V lost 3 bases and J lost 6, with 9 bases in between. CDR3 loop: CASSWDIDGYTF. The CDR3 nucleotides are TGCGCCAGCAGCTGGGACATTGATGGCTACACCTTC.

J is TRBJ2-1 and V is TRBV30, with 7 bases fitting TRBD2. Germline CDR1 and CDR2: GTSNPN and SVGIG (reference sequence). This CDR3 region has 18 residues. J lost 0 bases, V lost 2 bases, and 13 bases had no gene match. This CDR3 reads CAWSQGPTGGGSYNEQFF. CDR3 DNA: TGTGCCTGGAGTCAGGGCCCTACGGGCGGGGGCTCCTACAATGAGCAGTTCTTC.

V is TRBV27 and J is TRBJ1-2, with 8 bases identical to TRBD1. Trimming took 5 bases from V and 7 from J; bases not matched to a gene: 6. The germline gives CDR1 MNHEY, CDR2 SMNVEV (reference sequence). The CDR3 runs to 13 residues. Here the CDR3 DNA reads TGTGCCAGCAGTCCCGGACAGGGCGGTGGCTACACCTTC. Translating it yields CASSPGQGGGYTF.